This TCR beta chain was captured by sequencing in a study of CD8 T cells in Susac syndrome. Germline assignment: CDR1 SEHNR and CDR2 FQNEAQ (reference sequence). This CDR3 is built from 14 residues. Trimming removed 5 bases from V and 4 bases from J; junction bases left unmatched: 8. When the RNA was reverse transcribed, random hexamers were used with an input of roughly 0.45 to 1 ug. TCRdb called the immunoSEQ multiplex PCR reads again in MiXCR, with one record for every CDR3 protein. The sample yields 65,000 to 95,000 distinct CDR3 sequences, about 93% seen once. The receptor comes from a human donor with Susac syndrome. The chain recombines TRBV7-9 with TRBJ2-7, with TRBD2 identical over 7 bases. The specimen sequenced was CD8+ T cells from PBMCs. In DNA, the CDR3 is TGTGCCAGCAGCCGGAGCGGGGAGAGATACGAGCAGTACTTC. It codes for CASSRSGERYEQYF.